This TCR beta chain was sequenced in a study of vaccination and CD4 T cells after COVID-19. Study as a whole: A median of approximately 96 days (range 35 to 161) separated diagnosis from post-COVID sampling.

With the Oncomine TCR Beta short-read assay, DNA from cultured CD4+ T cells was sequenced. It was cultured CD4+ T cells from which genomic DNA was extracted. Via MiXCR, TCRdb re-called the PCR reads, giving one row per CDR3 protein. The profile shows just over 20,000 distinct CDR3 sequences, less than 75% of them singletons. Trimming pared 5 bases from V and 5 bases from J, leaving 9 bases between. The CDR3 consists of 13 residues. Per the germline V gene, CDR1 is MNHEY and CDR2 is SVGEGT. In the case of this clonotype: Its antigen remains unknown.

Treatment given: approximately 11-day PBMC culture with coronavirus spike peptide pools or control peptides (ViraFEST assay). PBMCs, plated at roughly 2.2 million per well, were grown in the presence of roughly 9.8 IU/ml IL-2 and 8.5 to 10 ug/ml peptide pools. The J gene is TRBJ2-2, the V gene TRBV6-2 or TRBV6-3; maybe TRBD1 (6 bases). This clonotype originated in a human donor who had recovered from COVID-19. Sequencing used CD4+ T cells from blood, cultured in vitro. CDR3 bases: TGTGCCAGCAGTCGAGGGACAACCGGGGAGCTGTTTTTT. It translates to CASSRGTTGELFF.